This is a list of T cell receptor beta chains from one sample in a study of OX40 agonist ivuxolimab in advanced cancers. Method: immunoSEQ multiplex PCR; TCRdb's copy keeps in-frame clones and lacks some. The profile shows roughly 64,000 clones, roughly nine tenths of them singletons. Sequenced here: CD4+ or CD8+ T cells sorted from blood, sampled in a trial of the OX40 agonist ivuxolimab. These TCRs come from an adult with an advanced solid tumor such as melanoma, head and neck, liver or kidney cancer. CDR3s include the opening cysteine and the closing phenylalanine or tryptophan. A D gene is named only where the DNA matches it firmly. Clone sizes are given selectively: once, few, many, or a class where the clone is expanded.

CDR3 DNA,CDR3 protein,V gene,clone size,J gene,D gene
TGTGCCAGCAGTAAACCGGGACCTGAAAAACTGTTTTTT,CASSKPGPEKLFF,TRBV6-1,.,TRBJ1-4,.
TGTGCCAGCAGCCCGGATGAGTCTGGGGCCAACGTCCTGACTTTC,CASSPDESGANVLTF,TRBV7-6,few,TRBJ2-6,.
TGTGCCAGCTCTAGAAGCGGCGACTCCTACGAGCAGTACTTC,CASSRSGDSYEQYF,TRBV18,.,TRBJ2-7,.
TGTGCCAGCAGCTGGGGGCCAAATCAGCCCCAGCATTTT,CASSWGPNQPQHF,TRBV5-6,.,TRBJ1-5,.
TGTGCCAGCCACCAAGGACAGGGAACAGATACGCAGTATTTT,CASHQGQGTDTQYF,TRBV27,once,TRBJ2-3,TRBD1
TGTGCCAGCAGCTACCGACAGGGGACAGATACGCAGTATTTT,CASSYRQGTDTQYF,TRBV9,once,TRBJ2-3,TRBD1
TGTGCCAGCAGCAAAGGGTCCGCTAGCTCCTACGAGCAGTACTTC,CASSKGSASSYEQYF,TRBV21-1,few,TRBJ2-7,.
TGTGCCAGCAGCGACTCGGGACTGCCGGGGGGTACGCAGTATTTT,CASSDSGLPGGTQYF,TRBV13,.,TRBJ2-3,TRBD2
TGTGCCAGCAGCTCACCGGGACAGGGTCTCAATGAGCAGTTCTTC,CASSSPGQGLNEQFF,TRBV7-9,.,TRBJ2-1,TRBD1
TGTGCCAGCAGCGTGGGGCTAGCGGGGAGAACAGATACGCAGTATTTT,CASSVGLAGRTDTQYF,TRBV9,.,TRBJ2-3,TRBD2
TGTGCCAGTACCCCAGGACTGGGGTTCTACAATGAGCAGTTCTTC,CASTPGLGFYNEQFF,TRBV19,.,TRBJ2-1,.
TGCAGCGTTGAGGGGGGACAGTCCTACGAGCAGTACTTC,CSVEGGQSYEQYF,TRBV29-1,.,TRBJ2-7,.
TGTGCCAGCAGTTTATCCCGAGGCTATGGCTACACCTTC,CASSLSRGYGYTF,TRBV27,.,TRBJ1-2,.
TGTGCCAGCAGCGCACCCCACTACGAGCAGTACTTC,CASSAPHYEQYF,TRBV7-2,.,TRBJ2-7,.
TGTGCCAGCAGTTTTCAGGGACAGACCTACAATGAGCAGTTCTTC,CASSFQGQTYNEQFF,TRBV27,.,TRBJ2-1,TRBD1
TGTGCCAGCAGTGATCTGGGATCGAACTATGGCTACACCTTC,CASSDLGSNYGYTF,TRBV25-1,.,TRBJ1-2,.
TGTGCCGGCAGGGACTACGGTGAAGCTTTCTTT,CAGRDYGEAFF,TRBV30,once,TRBJ1-1,.
TGTGCCATCAACGAGGGCTCCTACGAGCAGTACTTC,CAINEGSYEQYF,TRBV10-3,.,TRBJ2-7,.